The 7 T cell receptor beta chains below come from one sample, sequenced in a study of T cells in Graves' hyperthyroidism and ophthalmopathy. TCR beta CDR3 sequences were amplified from RNA transcripts. Initially, a first-round RT-PCR of the TCR CDR3 employed the HTBI primer set. TCRdb ran MiXCR on the multiplex PCR reads and lists one entry per CDR3 protein. The table shows approximately 480,000 distinct CDR3 sequences, with around 21% occurring only once. Sequencing was performed on blood. These receptor sequences come from a man aged 18 to 29 with Graves' hyperthyroidism.

This clonotype was seen at least ten times. This sequence joins TRBV30 and TRBJ2-7, with D possibly TRBD1 on 6 matching bases. V lost 4 bases to trimming and J lost 2 bases, with 12 bases between them. Per the germline V gene, CDR1 is GTSNPN and CDR2 is SVGIG (reference sequence). The CDR3 consists of 13 residues. The CDR3 protein is CAWTGALTYEQYF. The CDR3 DNA is TGTGCCTGGACAGGGGCTTTAACCTACGAGCAGTACTTC.

This clonotype occurred many times. This chain uses TRBV30 with TRBJ2-7; tentatively, D is TRBD1 (6 bases). Trimming pared 3 bases from V and 2 bases from J, leaving 11 bases between. The CDR3 runs to 13 residues. The germline V gene encodes CDR1 GTSNPN and CDR2 SVGIG (reference sequence). This CDR3 reads CAWSPDRTYEQYF. The CDR3 DNA is TGTGCCTGGAGCCCCGACAGGACCTACGAGCAGTACTTC.

In its sample, this clonotype was seen many times. The chain has TRBV12-3 or TRBV12-4 and TRBJ2-7; 9 nucleotides line up with TRBD1. The CDR3 has 16 amino acids. The V gene end was trimmed by 5 bases and the J gene end by 0 bases; junction bases not matched to a gene: 8. CDR3 amino acids: CASSPHGTGFSYEQYF. The CDR3 region has the DNA TGTGCCAGCAGTCCCCACGGGACAGGGTTCTCCTACGAGCAGTACTTC.

This clonotype was detected many times. The rearrangement joins TRBV19 to TRBJ2-7; 8 nucleotides align to TRBD1. CDR3 length: 14 residues. The trim removed 6 bases at V and 5 bases at J, leaving 9 bases unmatched. Germline V gene data show CDR1 as LNHDA and CDR2 as SQIVND (reference sequence). The chain's CDR3 is CASSRQGNNDEQYF. The CDR3 region has the DNA TGTGCCAGTAGCCGACAGGGGAATAACGACGAGCAGTACTTC.

This clonotype was counted many times. The DNA of the CDR3 is TGTGCCAGCAGCCCTCACCCGGGGGCAGGTGGAGAGACCCAGTACTTC. As protein: CASSPHPGAGGETQYF. The rearrangement links TRBV9 to TRBJ2-5; D possibly matches TRBD1 or TRBD2 (6 bases each). The CDR3 contains 16 residues. Between the trimmed V and J ends, which lost 4 bases and 4 bases, there was a span of 20 bases. Per the germline V gene, CDR1 is SGDLS and CDR2 is YYNGEE.

This clonotype was observed at least ten times. This sequence joins TRBV20-1 and TRBJ2-5; no clear D. The CDR3 runs to 12 residues. With 6 bases removed from V and 4 bases from J, the gap between germline ends came to 12 bases. Looked up from germline, CDR1 is DFQATT and CDR2 is SNEGSKA (reference sequence). The CDR3 coding sequence is TGCAGTGCCGTTGGAATGAGAGAGACCCAGTACTTC. It specifies CSAVGMRETQYF.

The J gene is TRBJ2-7, the V gene TRBV18; no firm D call. The CDR3 consists of 11 residues. Deletions cut 6 bases from V and 7 bases from J, with 10 bases between. The germline CDR1 and CDR2 sequences are KGHSH and LQKENI. The CDR3 sequence is CASSLQGEQYV. CDR3 in DNA: TGTGCCAGCTCGCTTCAAGGAGAGCAGTACGTC.